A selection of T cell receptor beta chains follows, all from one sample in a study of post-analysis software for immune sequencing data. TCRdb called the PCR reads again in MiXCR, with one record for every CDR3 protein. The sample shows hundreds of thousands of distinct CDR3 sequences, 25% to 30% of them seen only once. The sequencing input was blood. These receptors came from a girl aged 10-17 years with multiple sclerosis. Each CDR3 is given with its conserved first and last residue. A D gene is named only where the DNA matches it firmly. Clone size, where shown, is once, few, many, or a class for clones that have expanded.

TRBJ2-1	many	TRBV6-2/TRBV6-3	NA	TGTGCCAGCAGTTACTCTTTAAATGAGCAGTTCTTC	CASSYSLNEQFF
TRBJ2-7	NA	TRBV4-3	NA	TGCGCCAGCAGCCCTGGCAGTAGCGCGAAAAACGAGCAGTACTTC	CASSPGSSAKNEQYF
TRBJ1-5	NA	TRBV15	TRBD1	TGTGCCACCAGCCGCGGTAGAGACAGGGGTATTGGTCAGCCCCAGCATTTT	CATSRGRDRGIGQPQHF
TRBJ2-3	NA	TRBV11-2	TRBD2	TGTGCCAGCAGCTCATTAGTAGCGGGGGGGGCAGATACGCAGTATTTT	CASSSLVAGGADTQYF
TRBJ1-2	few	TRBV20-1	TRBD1	TGCGGGGGACAGGGGACAACCTATGGCTACACCTTC	CGGQGTTYGYTF
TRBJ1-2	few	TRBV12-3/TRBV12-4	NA	TGTGCCAGCAGTTTCCCAGGGGAGGGTGGCTACACCTTC	CASSFPGEGGYTF
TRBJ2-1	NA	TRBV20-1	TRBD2	TGCAGTGCGCCGCGGGGGGATGAGCAGTTCTTC	CSAPRGDEQFF
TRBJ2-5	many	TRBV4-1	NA	TGCGCCAGCAGCCAAGACCGGGCTAATAAGGAGACCCAGTACTTC	CASSQDRANKETQYF
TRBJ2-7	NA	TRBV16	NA	TGTGCCAGCAGCCAAAGTGTATTTTCTCGAATCTCCTACAATGAGCAGTACTTC	CASSQSVFSRISYNEQYF
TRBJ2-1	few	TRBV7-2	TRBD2	TGTGCCAGCAGCTTCGTCGCGGGGGGCTACAATGAGCAGTTCTTC	CASSFVAGGYNEQFF
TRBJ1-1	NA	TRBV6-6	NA	TGTGCCAGCAGTTACGGTCCCGAAGCTTTCTTT	CASSYGPEAFF
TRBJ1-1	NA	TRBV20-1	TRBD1	TGCAGTGCTAGAGACGGGACAGACCAATACACTGAAGCTTTCTTT	CSARDGTDQYTEAFF
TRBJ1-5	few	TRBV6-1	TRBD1	TGTGCCAGCAGTCTGACCGGGACAGCCATTAGCAATCAGCCCCAGCATTTT	CASSLTGTAISNQPQHF
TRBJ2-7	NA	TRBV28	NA	TGTGCCAGCAGTTTATGGAGGGGGGGCGCCTACGAGCAGTACTTC	CASSLWRGGAYEQYF
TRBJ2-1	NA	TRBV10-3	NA	TGTGCCATCAGTGATGAGGCTCGGGCACTCAAAGATGGGCAGTTCTTC	CAISDEARALKDGQFF
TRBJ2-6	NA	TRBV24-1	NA	TGTGCCACCAGTGATTTTACCCCTGGGGCCAACGTCCTGACTTTC	CATSDFTPGANVLTF
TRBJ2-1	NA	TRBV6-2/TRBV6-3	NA	TGTGCCAGCAGTGCCCCACTAGTTACCGACAATGAGCAGTTCTTC	CASSAPLVTDNEQFF
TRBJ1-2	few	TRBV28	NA	TGTGCCAGCAGTCTCTGGGACTCCTATGGCTACACCTTC	CASSLWDSYGYTF
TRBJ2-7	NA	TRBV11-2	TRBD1	TGTGCCAGCAGCTTGGGACAGACCGTCTACGAGCAGTACTTC	CASSLGQTVYEQYF
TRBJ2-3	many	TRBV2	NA	TGTGCCAGCAGTTCGGAGGGTTGGTTGGAGGGTACGCAGTATTTT	CASSSEGWLEGTQYF
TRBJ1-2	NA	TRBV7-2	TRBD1	TGTGCCAGCAGCGAACCCACCCGGGCTTTACAGGGGGCTAGTGGAGATGGCTACACCTTC	CASSEPTRALQGASGDGYTF
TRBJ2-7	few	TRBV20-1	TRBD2	TGCAGTGCGCCGGGTCCGGGGGGTTACGAGCAGTACTTC	CSAPGPGGYEQYF
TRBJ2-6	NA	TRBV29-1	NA	TGCAGCGTTGAAGTTAGTGAATCCTCTGGGGCCAACGTCCTGACTTTC	CSVEVSESSGANVLTF
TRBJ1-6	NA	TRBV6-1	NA	TGTGCCATTCCCGGGGTCTCCTATAATTCACCCCTCCACTTT	CAIPGVSYNSPLHF
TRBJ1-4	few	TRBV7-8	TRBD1	TGTGCCAGCACCCGCCGGACAGGAGGTGAAAAACTGTTTTTT	CASTRRTGGEKLFF
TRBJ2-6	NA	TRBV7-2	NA	TGTGCCAGCAGCTTACTACTTGGGAGCTCTGGGGCCAACGTCCTGACTTTC	CASSLLLGSSGANVLTF
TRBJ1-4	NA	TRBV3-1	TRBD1	TGTGCCAGCAGCCAGACAGGGGGCTCTAATGAAAAACTGTTTTTT	CASSQTGGSNEKLFF
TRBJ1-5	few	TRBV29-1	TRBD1	TGCAGCCTGGACACCCAGGGGGGTCGGCCCCAGCATTTT	CSLDTQGGRPQHF
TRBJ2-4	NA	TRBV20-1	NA	TGCAGTGCTCCTAGACTGGGAGTAAACATTCAGTACTTC	CSAPRLGVNIQYF
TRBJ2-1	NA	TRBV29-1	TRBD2	TGCAGCGAGACCAGGGGGAGGGGACTAGCGGACTACAATGAGCAGTTCTTC	CSETRGRGLADYNEQFF
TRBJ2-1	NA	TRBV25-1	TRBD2	TGTGCCAGCAGTGACCCCCGACTAGCGGGATCCTACAATAAGCAGTTCTTC	CASSDPRLAGSYNKQFF
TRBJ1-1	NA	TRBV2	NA	TGTGCCAGCAGTGGCAGGGCGAACACTGAAGCTTTCTTT	CASSGRANTEAFF
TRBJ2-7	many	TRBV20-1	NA	TGCAGTGCCTCGCAGGGAGTCCCCTACGAGCAGTACTTC	CSASQGVPYEQYF
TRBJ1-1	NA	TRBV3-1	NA	TGTGCCAGCAGTATTACCAGGGGAGCTGAAGCTTTCTTT	CASSITRGAEAFF
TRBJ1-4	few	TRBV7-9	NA	TGTGCCAGCAGCTCCGTACCTGAAAAACTGTTTTTT	CASSSVPEKLFF
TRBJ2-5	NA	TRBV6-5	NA	TGTGCCAGCGGGGGCAGGATCCAAGAGACCCAGTACTTC	CASGGRIQETQYF
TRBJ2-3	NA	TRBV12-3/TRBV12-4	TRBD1	TGTGCCAGCAGCACAGGGGGCGCGGCAGATACGCAGTATTTT	CASSTGGAADTQYF
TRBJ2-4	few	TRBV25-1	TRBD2	TGTGCCAGCAGTGCTAGCGGTCTAAACATTCAGTACTTC	CASSASGLNIQYF
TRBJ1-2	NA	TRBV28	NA	TGTGCCAGCAGACGCCGATCGAACCTGAGAGGCTACACCTTC	CASRRRSNLRGYTF
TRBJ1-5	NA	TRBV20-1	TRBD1	TGCAGTGCTAACCCCGGGACAGGGTATCAGCCCCAGCATTTT	CSANPGTGYQPQHF
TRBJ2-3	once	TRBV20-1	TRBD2	TGCAGTGCTAGAGGGCGACTCTGGACTAGCGGGAGGAATCGGGACACAGATACGCAGTATTTT	CSARGRLWTSGRNRDTDTQYF
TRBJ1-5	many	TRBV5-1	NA	TGCGCCAGCAGCTTTGAGGGGGACCAGCCCCAGCATTTT	CASSFEGDQPQHF
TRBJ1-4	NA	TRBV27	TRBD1	TGTGCCAGCGGACCCCAGGGGGCTATCCCCAATGAAAAACTGTTTTTT	CASGPQGAIPNEKLFF
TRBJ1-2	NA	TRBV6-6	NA	TGTGCCAGCAGTGCGTCGGGTGGTGGTGGCTACACCTTC	CASSASGGGGYTF
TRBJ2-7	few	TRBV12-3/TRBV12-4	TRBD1	TGTGCCAGCAGTTACTCCGGGACAGGCGAGCAGTACTTC	CASSYSGTGEQYF
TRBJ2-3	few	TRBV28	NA	TGTGCCAGCAGTTTAAACCGGGGTGGGGGACATCAGTATTTT	CASSLNRGGGHQYF
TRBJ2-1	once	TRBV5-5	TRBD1	TGTGCCAGCAGCTACCGATCCGGGACAGGTTCCTACAATGAGCAGTTCTTC	CASSYRSGTGSYNEQFF
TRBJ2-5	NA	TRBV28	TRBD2	TGTGCCGCAAGATCCAGCGGGGGGCAAGAGACCCAGTACTTC	CAARSSGGQETQYF
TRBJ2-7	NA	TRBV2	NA	TGTGCCAGCAGTGGCGTCGGGAAAGGGGTCGAGCAGTACTTC	CASSGVGKGVEQYF
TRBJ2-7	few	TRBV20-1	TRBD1	TGCAGTGCACACTACAGGGGGCGGTACGAGCAGTACTTC	CSAHYRGRYEQYF
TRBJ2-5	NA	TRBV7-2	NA	TGTGCCAGCAGCTTAGTGGTAGGGTATCAGTCGGAGACCCAGTACTTC	CASSLVVGYQSETQYF
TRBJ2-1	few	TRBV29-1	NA	TGCAGCGTTGAACCCCCCGTTCGGCTTCGACACAATGAGCAGTTCTTC	CSVEPPVRLRHNEQFF
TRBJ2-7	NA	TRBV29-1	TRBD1	TGCAGCGTTACCAGAGTTACAGGGGCCTACGAGCAGTACTTC	CSVTRVTGAYEQYF